What follows is one T cell receptor beta chain and its context. Profiled with immunoSEQ multiplex PCR; TCRdb holds only in-frame clones, not every one. The sample has fewer than 110,000 clones, 90% seen once; the top ten hold 4% to 6%. This record belongs to a study of T cell responses to AZD1222 COVID-19 vaccine. V was shortened by 1 base and J by 8 bases, with 12 bases between the two germline ends. CDR3 length: 13 amino acids. Germline V gene lookup returns CDR1 SGHNT and CDR2 YYREEE (reference sequence). Here the sequenced sample was peripheral blood, taken on day 0 of AZD1222 vaccination. The clonotype originates from an adult in good health. This rearrangement joins TRBV5-4 to TRBJ1-1, with D perhaps matching TRBD1 (6 bases). The CDR3 sequence is CASSLRGAKEAFF. In DNA form, the CDR3 reads TGTGCCAGCAGCTTGCGGGGGGCCAAAGAAGCTTTCTTT.